This T cell receptor (beta chain) derives from a study of T cell clusters in autoimmune cytopenias. Study observations and caveats: Active autoimmune hepatitis patients had around 2.9-fold fewer exclusive TRB clusters than healthy donors.

On this clonotype itself: Antigen unknown.

TRB amplification used 250 ng of peripheral blood genomic DNA. TRB was amplified by touch-down multiplex PCR, primer pools A and B combined. Following a re-call of the multiplex PCR reads, TCRdb has one entry per CDR3 protein and lacks DNA. The sample features about 3,000 distinct CDR3 sequences, with roughly 3% in its top ten. The sequenced sample was peripheral blood. This sequence originates from a human donor with an autoimmune cytopenia or autoimmune hepatitis (not recorded which).

CDR3 residues: CSAKDRAHYGYTF. V and J are TRBV20-1 and TRBJ1-2. CDR1 DFQATT and CDR2 SNEGSKA come from the germline V gene (reference sequence). The CDR3 has 13 residues.